The present entry profiles one TCR beta chain with its context. The sample comes from a study of control samples from healthy donors and cancer patients. Produced via immunoSEQ multiplex PCR; TCRdb's table is partial and in-frame only. The data contain 150,000 to 170,000 clones, 90% to 95% of them singletons. The CDR3 loop spans 12 amino acids. The germline CDR1 and CDR2 sequences are SGHVS and FQNEAQ. V lost 5 bases to trimming and J lost 7 bases, with 11 bases between them. The origin of this receptor is a man between 40 and 49 years old in good health. Sequenced input: blood. V and J are TRBV7-8 and TRBJ1-2, with TRBD1 as a possible D gene (5 bases). The CDR3 sequence: CASSETGVGYTF. DNA for the CDR3: TGTGCCAGCAGCGAAACAGGCGTTGGCTACACCTTC.